The 28 T cell receptor beta chains below come from one sample, sequenced in a study of blood T cells in healthy people across ages (dated by TCRdb to the mid-2010s). Library preparation was by 5' RACE. Sequencing was performed on an Illumina HiSeq 2500. The second PCR ran for about 6 to 11 cycles and used a J-beta primer mix along with a sample-barcoded 5' primer. TCRdb redid the processing of the public reads, applying fastp at Q25 and MiXCR, and retained in-frame beta chains. Each entry merges the rows of one CDR3 protein and shows their most common DNA and genes. This sample has roughly 1.5 million distinct CDR3 sequences in its table, and 40% to 45% of those were observed once. The ten largest clones capture under 5% of the sample. Sample: blood. These receptors were obtained from a woman between 18 and 29 years old in good health.

In regard to this clonotype: One junction end disagrees with the germline gene, perhaps due to a read error. V and J are TRBV29-1 and TRBJ2-2; 10 bases match TRBD1. Germline CDR1 is SQVTM and CDR2 is ANQGSEA. CDR3 length: 15 amino acids. In nucleotides, the CDR3 is TGCATCGTTACCGGGACAGGGGATGGCACCGGGGAGCTGTTTTTT. Encoded protein: CIVTGTGDGTGELFF.

The chain employs TRBV24-1 and TRBJ2-3, with 9 bases fitting TRBD2. This CDR3 has 14 residues. V lost 4 bases, J lost 3 bases, and 1 base stayed unmatched. CDR1 is KGHDR and CDR2 is SFDVKD in the germline V gene. Here the CDR3 DNA reads TGTGCCACCAGTGAGGCGGGGGGGACAGATACGCAGTATTTT. Protein: CATSEAGGTDTQYF.

This clonotype was detected a few times. This chain joins TRBV20-1 and TRBJ2-1; D ambiguous. Germline V gene data show CDR1 as DFQATT and CDR2 as SNEGSKA (reference sequence). Trimming stripped 6 bases from V and 4 bases from J, with 7 bases between. The CDR3 length is 11 residues. The CDR3 loop reads CSATDYNEQFF. CDR3 coding DNA: TGCAGTGCGACGGATTACAATGAGCAGTTCTTC.

This clonotype has only a few counts. This sequence joins TRBV20-1 and TRBJ2-7, with 11 bases identical to TRBD2. V shed 2 bases and J 3 bases; nucleotides not matched to a gene: 6. Germline V CDR1 and CDR2: DFQATT, SNEGSKA (reference sequence). CDR3 length: 15 residues. The chain's CDR3 is CSARTSLAGGYEQYF. CDR3 in DNA: TGCAGTGCTAGAACCAGCCTAGCGGGAGGCTACGAGCAGTACTTC.

V is TRBV5-1 and J is TRBJ2-1, with 11 bases fitting TRBD2. CDR1 is SGHRS, CDR2 YFSETQ, per germline. Unmatched junction bases numbered 14, after V lost 4 bases and J lost 5 bases. The length of the CDR3 is 18 residues. CDR3: CASSLHSGGAFPNNEQFF. For the CDR3, the DNA is TGCGCCAGCAGCCTCCATAGCGGGGGGGCCTTCCCTAACAATGAGCAGTTCTTC.

This chain connects TRBV10-3 to TRBJ2-7; the D is unclear. The CDR3 runs 13 residues. Trimming took 10 bases from V and 4 from J, leaving 17 bases between them. CDR1 is ENHRY, CDR2 SYGVKD, per germline. CDR3 bases: TGTGCCACCGCCCCGGTTTGGCCTTACGAGCAGTACTTC. This translates into CATAPVWPYEQYF.

The chain uses TRBV30 and TRBJ1-1; D gene uncertain. The germline gives CDR1 GTSNPN, CDR2 SVGIG (reference sequence). The CDR3 is 13 residues long. Trimming pared 3 bases from V and 11 bases from J, leaving 19 bases between. This CDR3 reads CAWSNLAMDVAFF. CDR3 bases: TGTGCCTGGAGCAATCTGGCGATGGACGTGGCTTTCTTT.

This clonotype came up once. CDR3 DNA: TGCGCCAGCAGCTTGGCCAGGGGCGGGGGTCTCTCCTACGAGCAGTACTTC. This sequence encodes CASSLARGGGLSYEQYF. The chain has TRBV5-1 and TRBJ2-7, with D possibly matching TRBD2 (7 bases). The germline CDR1 and CDR2 sequences are SGHRS and YFSETQ. V shed 0 bases and J shed 0 bases, with 16 bases lying between them. The CDR3 runs to 17 residues. Filled out from reference TRBV5-1 and TRBJ2-7, the complete variable domain reads KAGVTQTPRYLIKTRGQQVTLSCSPISGHRSVSWYQQTPGQGLQFLFEYFSETQRNKGNFPGRFSGRQFSNSRSEMNVSTLELGDSALYLCASSLARGGGLSYEQYFGPGTRLTVT.

The chain employs TRBV28 and TRBJ2-1; maybe TRBD2 (6 bases). The CDR3 totals 16 residues. With 7 bases removed from V and 1 base from J, the gap between germline ends came to 17 bases. Germline V gene data show CDR1 as MDHEN and CDR2 as SYDVKM. The CDR3 region has the DNA TGTGCCAGCAACCCTCCTGGAGGGGTATCCTACAATGAGCAGTTCTTC. Translating gives CASNPPGGVSYNEQFF.

This chain links TRBV28 with TRBJ2-5, with TRBD1 identical over 11 bases. TRBJ2-7 matches the DNA end more closely, so the J call is doubtful. CDR3 size: 16 residues. CDR1 is MDHEN and CDR2 is SYDVKM in the germline V gene. The CDR3 reads CASSYGGTGGIYEQYF. CDR3 nucleotides: TGTGCCAGCAGCTATGGAGGGACAGGGGGGATATACGAGCAGTACTTC.

This clonotype turned up a few times. The rearrangement uses TRBV27 and TRBJ2-1; 9 bases are a match to TRBD2. The J call may be faulty, since TRBJ2-7 better matches the DNA end. CDR1 and CDR2 from the germline V gene are MNHEY and SMNVEV (reference sequence). The CDR3 totals 16 residues. CDR3 in DNA: TGTGCCAGCAGCCCTTCTTTAGCGGGAGTTTCCTACGAGCAGTACTTC. Translated, it gives CASSPSLAGVSYEQYF.

The chain combines TRBV2 with TRBJ2-1; the D gene is possibly TRBD2 (5 bases). V lost 4 bases to trimming and J lost 3 bases, with 22 bases between them. This CDR3 has 18 amino acids. Germline-derived CDR1 and CDR2 are SNHLY and FYNNEI. The CDR3: CASSATELPGIFYNEQFF. CDR3 sequence (DNA): TGTGCCAGCAGTGCCACGGAGCTCCCGGGAATCTTCTACAATGAGCAGTTCTTC.

Points on this clonotype: The junction and the germline gene differ at one end; a read error may be behind it. The chain links TRBV7-9 to TRBJ2-7; 10 nucleotides agree with TRBD2. This CDR3 region has 15 residues. CDR1 is SEHNR and CDR2 is FQNEAQ in the germline V gene (reference sequence). This CDR3 is CASSIAGGTYNEQYF. As DNA, the CDR3 is TGTGCCAGCAGCATAGCGGGGGGCACCTACAATGAGCAGTACTTC.

This clonotype occurred many times. Written as DNA, the CDR3 is TGTGCCAGCAGCGATTACAGGGGATTTCAGTACTTC. Translated, it gives CASSDYRGFQYF. The chain couples TRBV7-2 to TRBJ2-4; TRBD1 matches at 7 bases. Germline V gene sequence: CDR1 SGHTA, CDR2 FQGNSA. Trimming at V came to 5 bases and at J to 11 bases, leaving 6 bases not matched to a gene. The CDR3 loop spans 12 amino acids.

The chain carries TRBV4-3 and TRBJ2-3; the match to TRBD2 covers 8 bases. V shed 0 bases, J shed 5 bases, and the junction held 4 bases outside the gene matches. Germline V CDR1 and CDR2: LGHNA, YSLEER. The CDR3 loop spans 15 amino acids. The CDR3 loop is CASSQEGTRLDTQYF. The CDR3 nucleotides read TGCGCCAGCAGCCAAGAAGGGACTAGATTAGATACGCAGTATTTT.

For this clonotype: Sequence at one end of the junction differs from germline and may be a read error. The chain links TRBV28 to TRBJ1-6, with D hard to call. CDR3 length equals 16 residues. CDR1 MDHEN and CDR2 SYDVKM come from the germline V gene. In DNA form, the CDR3 reads TGTGCCAGCAGTTTACGAGGGAGCTCCTATAATTCACCCCCCCACTTT. This sequence encodes CASSLRGSSYNSPPHF.

This clonotype turned up a few times. This chain connects TRBV24-1 to TRBJ2-1; 9 bases fit TRBD1. This CDR3 is 17 amino acids long. The trim removed 5 bases at V and 6 bases at J, leaving 13 bases unmatched. Germline V gene lookup returns CDR1 KGHDR and CDR2 SFDVKD. The CDR3 nucleotides read TGTGCCACCAGTGGCGCCCCAGGGACAGGGACGGGCAATGAGCAGTTCTTC. This codes for CATSGAPGTGTGNEQFF.

This clonotype turned up a few times. The junction departs from the called germline gene at one end, perhaps through a read error. The V and J genes are TRBV5-1 and TRBJ2-3, with no clear D. The CDR3 length is 15 residues. Germline CDR1 reads SGHRS; CDR2 reads YFSETQ. This CDR3 reads CASSLDGQSTDTQYF. CDR3 DNA: TGTGCCAGCAGCTTAGACGGCCAGAGCACAGATACGCAGTATTTT.

The chain uses TRBV7-2 and TRBJ2-7; D possibly uses TRBD1 or TRBD2 (5 bases each). Germline-derived CDR1 and CDR2 are SGHTA and FQGNSA. V gave up 4 bases and J gave up 3 bases, with 10 bases separating them. CDR3 size: 13 residues. CDR3 region: CASSSYGGYEQYF. Written as DNA, the CDR3 is TGTGCCAGCAGCTCCTATGGGGGCTACGAGCAGTACTTC.

The rearrangement uses TRBV29-1 and TRBJ1-2, with a weak D call TRBD1 (6 bases). V dropped 7 bases and J dropped 8 bases, with 14 bases sitting between them. The length of the CDR3 is 11 residues. The germline V gene encodes CDR1 SQVTM and CDR2 ANQGSEA. CDR3 bases: TGCAGCGCCCAAGGGGGGGACGGCTACACCTTC. It encodes CSAQGGDGYTF.

This clonotype was detected only a few times. The chain is built from TRBV5-4 and TRBJ2-3; TRBD2 matches 7 bases. Germline CDR1 is SGHNT and CDR2 is YYREEE (reference sequence). The CDR3 is 14 amino acids. The V segment lost 1 base and the J segment 5 bases; nucleotides outside the gene matches: 4. CDR3 in amino acids: CASSLWREKDTQYF. The CDR3 DNA follows: TGTGCCAGCAGCTTGTGGCGGGAGAAAGATACGCAGTATTTT.

The rearrangement uses TRBV6-6 and TRBJ2-7; 8 bases are a match to TRBD2. The CDR3 has 15 amino acids. The germline V gene encodes CDR1 MNHNY and CDR2 SVGAGI (reference sequence). The ends lost 6 bases at V and 3 bases at J; junction bases unmatched: 10. In nucleotides, the CDR3 is TGTGCCAGCAGGGATGCGGGAGGCCGTCTCTACGAGCAGTACTTC. Translated, it gives CASRDAGGRLYEQYF.

This clonotype was seen a few times. The chain joins TRBV27 to TRBJ1-6; D ambiguous. From germline, CDR1 is MNHEY and CDR2 SMNVEV (reference sequence). The CDR3 length is 13 residues. Trimming cost V 4 bases and J 10 bases, with 11 bases left between them. CDR3: CASSSTEGSPLHF. The CDR3 DNA follows: TGTGCCAGCAGTTCGACGGAAGGATCACCCCTCCACTTT.

The chain recombines TRBV2 with TRBJ2-1; 8 nucleotides match TRBD2. Germline V gives CDR1 SNHLY, CDR2 FYNNEI. The CDR3 spans 16 residues. Trimming took 5 bases from V and 1 from J; bases not matched to a gene: 7. The DNA of the CDR3 is TGTGCCAGCAGTCGGGGGGCGGGAGGTTCCTACAATGAGCAGTTCTTC. Translated, it gives CASSRGAGGSYNEQFF.

The J gene is TRBJ2-5, the V gene TRBV10-3; tentatively, D is TRBD1 (6 bases). V lost 3 bases to trimming and J lost 3 bases, with 11 bases between them. This CDR3 comprises 14 residues. Germline CDR1 reads ENHRY; CDR2 reads SYGVKD. In DNA, the CDR3 is TGTGCCATCAGTGATTATCACAGGGAAGAGACCCAGTACTTC. Translating it yields CAISDYHREETQYF.

At least ten counts were recorded for this clonotype. The V call is TRBV12-3 or TRBV12-4, the J call TRBJ1-5, with TRBD1 as a possible D gene (6 bases). CDR3 length: 14 residues. Trimming cost V 6 bases and J 3 bases, with 12 bases left between them. CDR3 coding DNA: TGTGCCAGCAGCAGGGGACACCCCAATCAGCCCCAGCATTTT. It encodes CASSRGHPNQPQHF.

This clonotype has only a few counts. The rearrangement joins TRBV5-1 to TRBJ1-6; D gene uncertain. Germline-derived CDR1 and CDR2 are SGHRS and YFSETQ. CDR3 length equals 15 residues. Trimming removed 5 bases from V and 4 bases from J, with 13 bases in between. The CDR3 DNA reads TGCGCCAGCAGAAGGGAGATGGTTTATAATTCACCCCTCCACTTT. Protein: CASRREMVYNSPLHF.

V gene TRBV7-2 combines with J gene TRBJ2-3, with D perhaps matching TRBD2 (5 bases). The CDR3 totals 15 residues. The ends were cut back, 1 base at V and 1 base at J, with 9 bases in the middle. Germline CDR1 and CDR2: SGHTA and FQGNSA. Written as DNA, the CDR3 is TGTGCCAGCAGCTTAGAACGTAGCGGCACAGATACGCAGTATTTT. Protein: CASSLERSGTDTQYF.